A single sample is the source of the 2 T cell receptor beta chains below, sequenced in a study of blood T cell repertoires in COVID-19. TCRdb keeps only in-frame clones here, not all; method: immunoSEQ multiplex PCR. This sample carries around 200,000 clones, roughly 85% of them seen once, and the ten largest clones take around a sixth. Sequencing was performed on PBMCs or T cells enriched from blood (not recorded which). These receptors all come from a man in his forties who had recovered from COVID-19.

This clone occurred a few times. In DNA form, the CDR3 reads TGTGCCTGGAGTGGGCTAGCGGGAGTGGCAACCGGGGAGCTGTTTTTT. This codes for CAWSGLAGVATGELFF. The chain has TRBV30 and TRBJ2-2; 10 bases are shared with TRBD2. The V segment lost 1 base and the J segment 5 bases; nucleotides outside the gene matches: 7. CDR3 length equals 16 residues. Germline CDR1 reads GTSNPN; CDR2 reads SVGIG (reference sequence).

The chain joins TRBV13 to TRBJ2-1; 10 bases line up with TRBD2. CDR3 length equals 16 residues. With 4 bases clipped from V and 0 bases from J, the junction kept 3 bases outside the gene matches. The V gene's germline CDR1 is PRHDT and CDR2 FYEKMQ (reference sequence). The chain's CDR3 is CASSSWTSGSYNEQFF. The CDR3 region has the DNA TGTGCCAGCAGCTCATGGACTAGCGGCTCCTACAATGAGCAGTTCTTC.